The T cell receptor (beta chain) under discussion was sequenced for a study of cytomegalovirus exposure and HLA in healthy donors. Study-wide results and caveats: 164 TCR beta chains were listed as cytomegalovirus-associated. In vitro, a few CMV-associated chains proved specific for CMV antigens.

The PCR made use of 60 Vbeta and 13 Jbeta primers. Sequencing used immunoSEQ multiplex PCR; TCRdb keeps in-frame clones, though not all of them. The repertoire includes 150,000 to 200,000 clones, roughly 72% of them detected once, and 2% to 2.5% sits in the top ten. This clone was seen a handful of times. What it binds is unknown. Looked up from germline, CDR1 is SSHAT and CDR2 is FNYEAQ (reference sequence). Trimming took 3 bases from V and 5 from J; bases not matched to a gene: 26. The CDR3 totals 22 residues. The sequencing input was PBMCs. J is TRBJ1-5 and V is TRBV7-7, with 9 bases fitting TRBD1. This receptor was obtained from a woman in her 30s in good health and CMV-seropositive. CDR3 amino acids: CASSFSSPRQGVPRCPHQPQHF. The CDR3 region has the DNA TGTGCCAGCAGCTTTTCTTCTCCGAGACAGGGGGTACCGCGGTGCCCTCATCAGCCCCAGCATTTT.